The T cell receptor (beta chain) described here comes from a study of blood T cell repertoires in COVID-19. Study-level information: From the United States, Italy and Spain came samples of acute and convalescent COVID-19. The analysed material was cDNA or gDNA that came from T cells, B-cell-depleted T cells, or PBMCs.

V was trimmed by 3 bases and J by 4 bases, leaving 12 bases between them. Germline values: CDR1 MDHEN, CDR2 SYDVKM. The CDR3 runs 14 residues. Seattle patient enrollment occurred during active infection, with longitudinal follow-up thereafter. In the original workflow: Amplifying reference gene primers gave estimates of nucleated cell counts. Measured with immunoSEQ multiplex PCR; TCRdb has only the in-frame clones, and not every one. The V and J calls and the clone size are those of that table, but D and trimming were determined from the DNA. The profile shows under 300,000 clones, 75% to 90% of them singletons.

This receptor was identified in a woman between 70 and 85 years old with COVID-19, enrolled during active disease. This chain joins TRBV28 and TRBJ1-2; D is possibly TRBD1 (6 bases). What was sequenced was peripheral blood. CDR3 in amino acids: CASSLGRGSYGYTF. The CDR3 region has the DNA TGTGCCAGCAGTTTGGGCAGGGGTTCCTATGGCTACACCTTC.